Sequencing of this T cell receptor (beta chain) was carried out in a study of blood T cell repertoires in COVID-19. By sample share, this clone is medium-sized (0.01 to 0.1%). Other DNA sequences of this sample code for an identical CDR3. Germline V CDR1 and CDR2: LNHDA, SQIVND (reference sequence). V was shortened by 2 bases and J by 4 bases, with 6 bases between the two germline ends. The CDR3 contains 13 residues. Original handling: Estimation of nucleated cell counts was performed using reference gene primer amplification. Here immunoSEQ multiplex PCR was the method, and the copy in TCRdb shows in-frame clones only, minus some. The V and J calls and clone size come from that table; D and trimming were worked out from the DNA. The sample carries more than 95,000 clones, roughly 86% recorded once.

This rearrangement joins TRBV19 to TRBJ1-5, with D unresolved. The sequencing input was peripheral blood. The TCR was taken from a human donor in a cohort sampled during active COVID-19. The CDR3 DNA reads as TGTGCCAGTAGTATAATCGGTAATCAGCCCCAGCATTTT. Protein product: CASSIIGNQPQHF.